Below, one T cell receptor (beta chain) is given with its context. Its antigen is unknown. This likely comes from a read error, as the CDR3 has no conserved phenylalanine or tryptophan at its end. Trimming pared 5 bases from V and 1 base from J, leaving 18 bases between. Germline V lookup: CDR1 MNHEY, CDR2 SMNVEV (reference sequence). The CDR3 extends over 17 amino acids. This entry is derived from a study of response to subunit inactivated influenza vaccine. Study results and limitations: Each seasonal influenza vaccination, the authors suggested, recruits few new T cells.

TCRdb independently ran MiXCR on the RT-PCR reads; one entry per CDR3 protein. The sample includes around 650,000 distinct CDR3 sequences, 15% to 18% of them seen just once. The V gene is TRBV27, the J gene TRBJ1-5; perhaps TRBD1 as D (5 bases). The sample in question was PBMCs from blood, obtained 12 days after vaccination. The TCR comes from a man aged 45-60 years who received an inactivated influenza vaccine. CDR3 in amino acids: CASSLLGGMGSNQPQHS. CDR3 in DNA: TGTGCCAGCAGTCTTCTGGGGGGGATGGGAAGCAATCAGCCCCAGCATTCT.